A selection of T cell receptor beta chains follows, all from one sample in a study of synovial regulatory T cells in juvenile arthritis. Clones were read by immunoSEQ multiplex PCR, and TCRdb kept only the in-frame ones, dropping some. The specimen's table records about 10,000 clones. The sample was Treg cells from blood. The receptors derive from a donor younger than 30 with juvenile idiopathic arthritis. Each CDR3 is given with its conserved first and last residue. Each record gives: V gene, CDR3 length, J gene, CDR3 protein.

TRBV7-2	18	TRBJ1-3	CASSLRGLSRKAGNTIYF
TRBV11-2	16	TRBJ2-1	CASSFLGAQLGNEQFF
TRBV5-6	15	TRBJ1-5	CASSFRDRGDQPQHF
TRBV5-6	17	TRBJ2-7	CASSGGLAGLFSYEQYF
TRBV11-2	15	TRBJ1-5	CASSLGSQGVEPQHF
TRBV18	17	TRBJ2-7	CASSPRFDRRLAYEQYF
TRBV6-6	15	TRBJ1-3	CASSYESYSGNTIYF
TRBV7-7	15	TRBJ1-1	CASSPMKFTGTNAFF
TRBV6-1	12	TRBJ1-5	CASSEGSQPQHF
TRBV6-6	13	TRBJ1-1	CASSFSMNTEAFF
TRBV4-1	16	TRBJ1-3	CASSPKEGRVGNTIYF
TRBV5-1	11	TRBJ1-3	CASSLGATIYF
TRBV2	13	TRBJ1-5	CASSEVGPLGPHF
TRBV18	14	TRBJ2-5	CASSPLLAKETQYF
TRBV6-1	15	TRBJ2-1	CASSEGLAVSDEQFF
TRBV5-6	16	TRBJ2-6	CASSLAVTSGANVLTF
TRBV6-1	14	TRBJ2-7	CASRAGTGSYEQYF
TRBV18	12	TRBJ2-3	CASSPATDTQYF
TRBV7-2	13	TRBJ2-7	CASSLRLSYEQYF
TRBV7-8	14	TRBJ1-1	CASSLGQLNTEAFF
TRBV10-3	11	TRBJ1-1	CAISGGQEAFF
TRBV18	15	TRBJ2-5	CASSMRGRAEETQYF
TRBV6-1	15	TRBJ1-3	CASSEEGTRKHTIYF
TRBV6-1	11	TRBJ1-2	CASSEDYGYTF
TRBV7-8	14	TRBJ2-1	CASSWGTSYNEQFF
TRBV6-1	14	TRBJ2-4	CASSEDRRGHIQYF
TRBV6-1	13	TRBJ2-5	CASSATGIKTQYF
TRBV6-1	12	TRBJ1-4	CASRPDRRKLFF
TRBV20-1	11	TRBJ1-1	CSARGWAEAFF